This TCR beta chain is from a study of shared clonotypes between healthy human individuals. About the study: Each donor had three CD4 naive, three CD4 memory, two CD8 naive and one CD8 memory plate.

This CDR3 contains 15 residues. Germline-derived CDR1 and CDR2 are SGHTA and FQGNSA. With V trimmed by 6 bases and J by 0 bases, 2 bases remained unmatched. Per the original methods: ImmunoSEQ junction-only sequences lacked quality scores, so their filtering differed. Sequencing was performed with immunoSEQ multiplex PCR; in TCRdb, only in-frame clones are kept and a portion is missing. The DNA gave D and trimming, while V, J and clone size come from that table. This repertoire shows around 1,100,000 clones, about 72% found once; its top ten account for roughly 0.9%. Study-wide points: Non-shared clonotypes had lower generation probabilities than clonotypes shared by all four sorted-subset donors.

The table lists this clone with a few counts. Its antigen is unknown. This TCR was recovered from a young man in good health. Some clones in this sample may be carry-over from other donors' samples. Sequencing was carried out using memory CD4+ T cells from PBMCs. As to subset: CD45RA-negative fraction. J is TRBJ2-2 and V is TRBV7-2, with 9 bases identical to TRBD1. DNA of the CDR3: TGTGCCAGCAGACGGGACAGGGCGAACACCGGGGAGCTGTTTTTT. This sequence encodes CASRRDRANTGELFF.